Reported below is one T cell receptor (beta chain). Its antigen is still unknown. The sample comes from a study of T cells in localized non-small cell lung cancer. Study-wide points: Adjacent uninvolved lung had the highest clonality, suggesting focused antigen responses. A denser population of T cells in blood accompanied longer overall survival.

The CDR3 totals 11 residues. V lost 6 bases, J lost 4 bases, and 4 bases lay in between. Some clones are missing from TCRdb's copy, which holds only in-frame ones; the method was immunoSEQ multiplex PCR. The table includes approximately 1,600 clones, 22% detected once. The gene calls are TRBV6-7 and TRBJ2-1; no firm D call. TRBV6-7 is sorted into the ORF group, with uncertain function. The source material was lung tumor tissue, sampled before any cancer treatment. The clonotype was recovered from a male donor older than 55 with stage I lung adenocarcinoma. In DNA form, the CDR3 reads TGTGCCAGCAGCTTATACAATGAGCAGTTCTTC. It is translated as CASSLYNEQFF.